The clone carrying this TCR beta chain has just a few counts. Its cognate antigen is unknown. The source of the sample is a study of response to subunit inactivated influenza vaccine. Whole-study findings and limits: Researchers suggested that each seasonal influenza vaccination recruits few new T cells.

TCRdb processed the RT-PCR reads anew with MiXCR; each CDR3 protein has one entry. The sample records approximately 230,000 distinct CDR3 sequences, approximately 12% being singletons. This CDR3 contains 15 residues. With V trimmed by 2 bases and J by 7 bases, 5 bases remained unmatched. Here the sequenced sample was non-naive T cells sorted from PBMCs, taken roughly 15 days before vaccination. This sequence was found in a middle-aged man who received an inactivated influenza vaccine. The chain combines TRBV12-3 or TRBV12-4 with TRBJ2-5; 12 positions match TRBD2. CDR3 bases: TGTGCCAGCAGTTTACTAGCGGGGGGGCCCGGGACCCAGTACTTC. This sequence encodes CASSLLAGGPGTQYF.